This is a list of T cell receptor beta chains from one sample in a study of CD8 T cells in Susac syndrome. TCRdb re-called the immunoSEQ multiplex PCR reads with MiXCR, one entry per CDR3 protein. Among more than 95,000 distinct CDR3 sequences listed, approximately 95% were seen once. Sequencing was performed on CD8+ T cells from PBMCs. All receptors come from a human donor with multiple sclerosis. Each CDR3 is given with its conserved first and last residue. Size tells how often a clone was seen (once, few, many) or the class of an expanded clone, and some rows leave it out.

cdr3_length j_call v_call clone_size cdr3_aa
14 TRBJ1-5 TRBV30 . CAWSDGTNSQPQHF
12 TRBJ1-1 TRBV11-3 . CATKEGNTEAFF
14 TRBJ2-7 TRBV9 . CASSSPSGGAEQYF
16 TRBJ2-7 TRBV27 . CASRVNPTGNSYEQYF
13 TRBJ2-5 TRBV19 few CASSTPYQETQYF
13 TRBJ2-7 TRBV6-1 . CASSYTSRYEQYF
13 TRBJ2-7 TRBV6-1 . CASSDALSYEQYF
17 TRBJ2-5 TRBV20-1 . CSARDRRGESFWETQYF
12 TRBJ1-2 TRBV29-1 . CSAPSGRAGYTF
20 TRBJ2-1 TRBV9 . CASSVRGQGGRLADYNEQFF
13 TRBJ2-7 TRBV29-1 . CSVRDRVSYEQYF
16 TRBJ2-2 TRBV29-1 . CSVLGQDGPNTGELFF
15 TRBJ2-4 TRBV20-1 . CSARTSGLAKNIQYF
14 TRBJ1-1 TRBV18 . CASSPPSLNTEAFF
13 TRBJ1-2 TRBV29-1 . CSARQGGEYGYTF
12 TRBJ2-1 TRBV7-9 once CASNLAYNEQFF
12 TRBJ1-2 TRBV6-1 . CATWTGGYGYTF
14 TRBJ2-3 TRBV9 . CASSVDGGADTQYF
16 TRBJ2-5 TRBV27 . CASSPPSGGNQETQYF
15 TRBJ2-5 TRBV19 . CASSHGVSIQETQYF